This T cell receptor (beta chain) was retrieved from a study of blood T cell repertoires in COVID-19. At the level of the study: Donors in the United States, Italy and Spain gave samples during acute or convalescent COVID-19. Nucleic acid was either cDNA or gDNA, and it came from T cells, B-cell-depleted T cells, or PBMCs.

The CDR3 runs 15 residues. V gave up 6 bases and J gave up 3 bases, with 17 bases separating them. In germline, CDR1 is MDHEN, CDR2 SYDVKM. Authors' analysis steps: For nucleated cells, counts were estimated from reference gene primer amplification. The data were produced by immunoSEQ multiplex PCR, yet TCRdb's version contains in-frame clones alone and is incomplete. The V and J calls and clone size were taken over from that table, and D and trimming were inferred from the DNA. There are some 47,000 clones in the sample; roughly 89% occur only once, and 4.9% lies in the top ten. This receptor was obtained from a man aged 60-69 years with active COVID-19. The sample comprised peripheral blood. The chain has TRBV28 and TRBJ1-2; weak D call: TRBD1 (6 bases). The CDR3 loop is CASRGLGGLDYGYTF. The CDR3 coding sequence is TGTGCCAGCAGGGGTCTCGGGGGGCTGGACTATGGCTACACCTTC.